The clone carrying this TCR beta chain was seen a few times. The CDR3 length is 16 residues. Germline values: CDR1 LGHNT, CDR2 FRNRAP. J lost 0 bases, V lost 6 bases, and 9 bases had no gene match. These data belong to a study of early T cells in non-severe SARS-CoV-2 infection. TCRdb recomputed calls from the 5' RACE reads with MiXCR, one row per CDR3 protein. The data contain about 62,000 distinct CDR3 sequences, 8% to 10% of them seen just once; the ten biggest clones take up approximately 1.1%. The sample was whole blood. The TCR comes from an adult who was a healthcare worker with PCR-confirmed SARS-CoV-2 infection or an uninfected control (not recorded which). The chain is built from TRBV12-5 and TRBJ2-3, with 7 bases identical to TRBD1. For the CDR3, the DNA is TGTGCTAGTGGACCCGGGACAGATACTAGCACAGATACGCAGTATTTT. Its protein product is CASGPGTDTSTDTQYF.